This passage covers 30 T cell receptor beta chains from one sample sequenced in a study of T cells in women clearing cervical HPV infection. This table comes from immunoSEQ multiplex PCR, and its TCRdb copy is limited to in-frame clones, with some not included. This listing includes under 35,000 clones. The sequenced sample was blood buffy coat. All receptors derive from a woman between 18 and 69 years old with a cervical HPV16 infection that either progressed to CIN3+ or cleared (not recorded which).

Note on this clone: The CDR3 end falls 3 residues outside the read, so it is completed with the germline J gene. This chain uses TRBV6-1 with TRBJ2-3; 7 bases line up with TRBD2. The germline gives CDR1 MNHNS, CDR2 SASEGT. The CDR3 length is 18 residues. The CDR3 loop is CASSERAPPRAGRETQYF. The DNA read from the CDR3 is TGTGCCAGCAGTGAACGCGCTCCACCCCGGGCGGGGAGGGAGACG.

Details on this clone: The observed sequence ends 3 residues before the CDR3 terminus, with the missing tail filled in from the germline J gene. This chain links TRBV20-1 with TRBJ2-7, with no clear D. The germline V and J ends were trimmed by 7 bases and 6 bases, with 13 bases remaining between them. In germline, CDR1 is DFQATT, CDR2 SNEGSKA (reference sequence). CDR3 length: 11 residues. The sequenced part of the CDR3 DNA is TGCAGTGTCTCGACTCCCCGCGAG. It codes for CSVSTPRE. The whole CDR3 protein reads CSVSTPREQYF.

The sequenced CDR3 bases are TGTGCCACCGGACAGGGTATCAACGAG. Translating it yields CATGQGINE. The entire CDR3 reads CATGQGINEQYF. This rearrangement joins TRBV3-1 (or the pseudogene TRBV3-2) to TRBJ2-7; TRBD1 agrees at 8 bases. The read gets to within 3 residues of the CDR3 end, and the germline J gene fills in the rest. The CDR3 spans 12 residues. Germline V gene lookup returns CDR1 LGHDT and CDR2 YNNKEL (reference sequence). Trimming removed 10 bases from V and 5 bases from J; junction bases left unmatched: 7.

Comments on this clone: The read is 3 residues too short to cover the CDR3 end, so that end is filled in from the germline J gene. The chain joins TRBV5-5 to TRBJ2-5, with TRBD1 matching over 7 bases. The CDR3 is made up of 14 amino acids. With V trimmed by 4 bases and J by 4 bases, 7 bases remained unmatched. Germline V CDR1 and CDR2: SGHKS, YYEKEE (reference sequence). The DNA read from the CDR3 is TGTGCCAGCAGCCGGACAGGATTGTCAGAGACC. This gives the protein CASSRTGLSET. The full CDR3 is CASSRTGLSETQYF.

A remark on this clone: The read ends 3 residues shy of where the CDR3 ends; the end is completed using the germline J gene. This chain links TRBV5-1 with TRBJ2-1; D is unresolved. Germline assignment: CDR1 SGHRS and CDR2 YFSETQ. This CDR3 has 15 residues. Trimming removed 2 bases from V and 0 bases from J, with 9 bases in between. The CDR3 is CASSLGSSSYNEQFF. The CDR3 bases that were read are TGCGCCAGCAGCTTAGGCTCCAGCTCCTACAATGAG.

Concerning this clone: The CDR3 end falls 3 residues outside the read, so it is completed with the germline J gene. The chain is built from TRBV7-9 and TRBJ2-7; 8 positions agree with TRBD2. J was trimmed by 6 bases and V by 5 bases; bases with no gene match: 12. The CDR3 length is 15 residues. Germline CDR1 is SEHNR and CDR2 is FQNEAQ (reference sequence). The sequenced part of the CDR3 DNA is TGTGCCAGCAGCGCCCCCGGGACTAGTCTAGTCGAG. Amino acid sequence: CASSAPGTSLVE. The entire CDR3 protein reads CASSAPGTSLVEQYF.

CDR3 in amino acids: CASSRTSGVPYEQYF. The CDR3 DNA, read in part, is TGTGCCAGCAGCCGTACTAGCGGGGTACCCTACGAG. The chain uses TRBV7-8 and TRBJ2-7; 10 bases align to TRBD2. The CDR3 end lies 3 residues beyond the end of the read and is filled in from the germline J gene. CDR1 is SGHVS and CDR2 is FQNEAQ in the germline V gene. With V trimmed by 5 bases and J by 2 bases, 6 bases remained unmatched. This CDR3 has 15 amino acids.

On this clone: The read is 3 residues too short to cover the CDR3 end, so that end is filled in from the germline J gene. The chain recombines TRBV11-3 with TRBJ2-6; D call uncertain. There are 14 residues in the CDR3. The V end lost 6 bases, the J end lost 9 bases, and 15 bases lay between the germline ends. Germline CDR1 is SGHNT and CDR2 is YENEEA. The CDR3 loop is CASSTDAGFNVLTF. The CDR3 bases that were read are TGTGCCAGCAGTACCGATGCAGGCTTCAACGTC.

In regard to this clone: The sequenced fragment ends 3 residues before the CDR3 boundary, so the rest is inferred from the germline J gene. The chain links TRBV20-1 to TRBJ2-7, with D unresolved. This CDR3 is 15 amino acids long. The germline CDR1 and CDR2 sequences are DFQATT and SNEGSKA (reference sequence). Trimming removed 0 bases at V and 4 bases at J, with 16 bases between. The covered CDR3 bases are TGCAGTGCTAGAGATCGAACTATGATGGATTACGAG. It specifies CSARDRTMMDYE. The CDR3 reads in full as CSARDRTMMDYEQYF.

As concerns this clone: Read sequence stops 3 residues before the CDR3 end, and the germline J gene provides the missing end. V and J are TRBV18 and TRBJ1-2, with a weak D call TRBD1 (6 bases). CDR3 length equals 14 residues. Germline CDR1 KGHSH, CDR2 LQKENI. Trimming removed 1 base at V and 6 bases at J, with 12 bases between. This chain's CDR3 is CASSPRTSGDGYTF. The CDR3 DNA, read in part, is TGTGCCAGCTCACCACGGACCTCAGGGGATGGC.

About this clone itself: The read falls 3 residues short of the CDR3 end, and the missing part is taken from the germline J gene. The rearrangement links TRBV5-1 to TRBJ2-7; D might be TRBD1 (6 bases). V lost 2 bases, J lost 0 bases, and 9 bases lay in between. There are 14 residues in the CDR3. Per germline, CDR1 SGHRS and CDR2 YFSETQ. The sequenced CDR3 bases are TGCGCCAGCAGCTTCTCAGGGGACTCCTACGAG. It is translated as CASSFSGDSYE. In full, the CDR3 is CASSFSGDSYEQYF. Complete variable domain (other parts from reference TRBV5-1 and TRBJ2-7): KAGVTQTPRYLIKTRGQQVTLSCSPISGHRSVSWYQQTPGQGLQFLFEYFSETQRNKGNFPGRFSGRQFSNSRSEMNVSTLELGDSALYLCASSFSGDSYEQYFGPGTRLTVT.

Notes on this clone: The read gets to within 3 residues of the CDR3 end, and the germline J gene fills in the rest. The chain couples TRBV20-1 to TRBJ2-7, with 7 positions matching TRBD2. The germline V gene has CDR1 DFQATT and CDR2 SNEGSKA (reference sequence). The trim removed 5 bases at V and 6 bases at J, leaving 10 bases unmatched. This CDR3 has 13 amino acids. CDR3 amino acids: CSAHQGLVGEQYF. Incomplete CDR3 DNA: TGCAGTGCTCACCAAGGACTAGTTGGCGAG.

About this clone: With the read ending 3 residues before the CDR3 end, the germline J gene is used to fill in that end. The J gene is TRBJ2-3, the V gene TRBV29-1; 7 bases line up with TRBD2. V dropped 2 bases and J dropped 4; count of bases not matched to a gene: 6. The CDR3 runs to 14 residues. Germline-derived CDR1 and CDR2 are SQVTM and ANQGSEA. The part of the CDR3 DNA that was read is TGCAGCGTTGAATTGGGGGGGAGTCCAGATACG. It specifies CSVELGGSPDT. The full CDR3 protein reads CSVELGGSPDTQYF.

The DNA read from the CDR3 is TGTGCCAGCAGCTTCTCAGGGAACACAGATACC. This encodes CASSFSGNTDT. The full CDR3 sequence reads CASSFSGNTDTYTF. This chain joins TRBV7-9 and TRBJ1-2; tentative D call: TRBD1 (5 bases). The read falls 3 residues short of the CDR3 end, and the missing part is taken from the germline J gene. The CDR3 covers 14 residues. CDR1 is SEHNR and CDR2 is FQNEAQ in the germline V gene (reference sequence).

Points on this clone: The read terminates 3 residues ahead of where the CDR3 ends, so the germline J gene completes it. The chain carries TRBV7-8 and TRBJ1-6, with D possibly being TRBD1 (6 bases). The CDR3 is 17 amino acids. Germline-derived CDR1 and CDR2 are SGHVS and FQNEAQ. Trimming shortened V by 2 bases and J by 4 bases, and 15 bases separated the two germline ends. The chain's CDR3 is CASSLQSGEMYNSPLHF. Incomplete CDR3 DNA: TGTGCCAGCAGCTTACAGTCAGGGGAGATGTATAATTCACCC.

Turning to this clone: The read stops 3 residues short of the end of the CDR3; the missing end is completed from the germline J gene. The chain couples TRBV19 to TRBJ2-7; tentative D call: TRBD1 (5 bases). From germline, CDR1 is LNHDA and CDR2 SQIVND (reference sequence). With 1 base removed from V and 3 bases from J, the gap between germline ends came to 10 bases. The CDR3 is 14 amino acids. CDR3 bases read: TGTGCCAGTAGTATAGCCCCAGGGCTCTACGAG. It specifies CASSIAPGLYE. The CDR3 reads in full as CASSIAPGLYEQYF.

This chain's CDR3 is CAISVFGDRRNTEAFF. The DNA read from the CDR3 is TGTGCCATCAGTGTTTTCGGGGACAGGAGGAACACTGAA. V usage is TRBV10-3 and J usage is TRBJ1-1, with 8 bases identical to TRBD1. Read sequence stops 3 residues before the CDR3 end, and the germline J gene provides the missing end. Germline V gene data show CDR1 as ENHRY and CDR2 as SYGVKD. V was pared by 4 bases and J by 1 base, with 8 bases of the junction left unmatched. This CDR3 spans 16 amino acids.

A remark on this clone: Coverage ceases 3 residues before the CDR3 finishes, and the germline J gene fills in the end. The chain employs TRBV18 and TRBJ2-1, with TRBD2 matching over 12 bases. Unmatched junction bases numbered 8, after V lost 4 bases and J lost 1 base. The CDR3 loop spans 18 amino acids. The germline gives CDR1 KGHSH, CDR2 LQKENI. The CDR3 sequence is CASSLTRTSGNSYNEQFF. CDR3 DNA (partial): TGTGCCAGCTCACTCACCAGGACTAGCGGGAATTCCTACAATGAG.

Turning to this clone: The CDR3 extends 3 residues past the end of the read, so its final part is completed from the germline J gene. The rearrangement joins TRBV18 to TRBJ2-2; 7 bases map to TRBD1. The CDR3 loop spans 15 amino acids. Germline-derived CDR1 and CDR2 are KGHSH and LQKENI. The covered CDR3 bases are TGTGCCAGCTCACCACCGGGACAGCTTAATGAAAAG. It specifies CASSPPGQLNEK. The whole CDR3 sequence reads CASSPPGQLNEKLFF. The whole variable domain, remainder taken from reference TRBV18 and TRBJ2-2, is NAGVMQNPRHLVRRRGQEARLRCSPMKGHSHVYWYRQLPEEGLKFMVYLQKENIIDESGMPKERFSAEFPKEGPSILRIQQVVRGDSAAYFCASSPPGQLNEKLFFGEGSRLTVL.

Measured by frequency, this clone is medium-sized. Read coverage stops 3 residues before the CDR3 terminus; the germline J gene supplies the remainder. This chain joins TRBV14 and TRBJ2-3; a possible D gene is TRBD1 (6 bases). The CDR3 runs 14 residues. Germline V lookup: CDR1 SGHDN, CDR2 FVKESK. The V end lost 6 bases, the J end lost 1 base, and 11 bases lay between the germline ends. The sequenced part of the CDR3 DNA is TGTGCCAGCAGTCGACAGGCGCGCACAGATACG. Its protein product is CASSRQARTDT. The CDR3, in full, reads CASSRQARTDTQYF.

CDR3 residues: CASSLAGRYNEQFF. The sequenced CDR3 bases are TGTGCCAGCAGCTTAGCGGGGAGGTACAATGAG. This sequence joins TRBV11-2 and TRBJ2-1; D possibly corresponds to TRBD2 (6 bases). Coverage ceases 3 residues before the CDR3 finishes, and the germline J gene fills in the end. This CDR3 region has 14 residues. The germline gives CDR1 SGHAT, CDR2 FQNNGV. V gave up 1 base and J gave up 4 bases, with 8 bases separating them.

Note on this clone: The CDR3 end falls 3 residues outside the read, so it is completed with the germline J gene. This chain links TRBV20-1 with TRBJ2-2, with 9 bases that match TRBD2. V shed 0 bases, J shed 1 base, and the junction held 9 bases outside the gene matches. CDR1 DFQATT and CDR2 SNEGSKA come from the germline V gene (reference sequence). CDR3 size: 18 residues. The CDR3 reads CSARDMSLAGRNTGELFF. The DNA read from the CDR3 is TGCAGTGCTAGAGATATGTCCCTAGCGGGAAGGAACACCGGGGAG.

The covered CDR3 bases are TGCGCCAGCAGCGTGAGGGGACTAGCGGGAGGTCTGAATGAG. Its translation: CASSVRGLAGGLNE. The entire CDR3 sequence reads CASSVRGLAGGLNEQFF. The V and J genes are TRBV5-1 and TRBJ2-1, with 15 nucleotides matching TRBD2. The read stops 3 residues short of the end of the CDR3; the missing end is completed from the germline J gene. Germline CDR1 and CDR2: SGHRS and YFSETQ. With V trimmed by 4 bases and J by 7 bases, 9 bases remained unmatched. This CDR3 is built from 17 residues.

With regard to this clone: The read stops 3 residues short of the end of the CDR3; the missing end is completed from the germline J gene. V usage is TRBV24-1 and J usage is TRBJ2-1; D is possibly TRBD1 (5 bases). The germline V and J ends were trimmed by 4 bases and 9 bases, with 15 bases remaining between them. Germline V CDR1 and CDR2: KGHDR, SFDVKD. The CDR3 covers 14 residues. The CDR3 here is CATSEAHQGGEQFF. CDR3 DNA, as far as it was read: TGTGCCACCAGTGAAGCCCACCAGGGTGGTGAG.

Concerning this clone itself: Read sequence stops 3 residues before the CDR3 end, and the germline J gene provides the missing end. This sequence joins TRBV30 and TRBJ2-1; D remains ambiguous. V shed 2 bases and J shed 6 bases, with 17 bases lying between them. The CDR3 has 15 amino acids. Germline CDR1 reads GTSNPN; CDR2 reads SVGIG (reference sequence). The DNA read from the CDR3 is TGTGCCTGGAGTTCTGACCTCCAAAGGGTCAATGAG. Translation: CAWSSDLQRVNE. The complete CDR3 reads CAWSSDLQRVNEQFF.

CDR3 residues: CAWSEGGGLPRELFF. CDR3 DNA (partial): TGTGCCTGGAGTGAGGGCGGGGGGCTGCCGAGGGAG. The chain uses TRBV30 and TRBJ2-2, with 8 bases lining up with TRBD2. Coverage ceases 3 residues before the CDR3 finishes, and the germline J gene fills in the end. The germline gives CDR1 GTSNPN, CDR2 SVGIG (reference sequence). Losses at the gene ends were 1 base for V and 9 bases for J; bases not matched to a gene: 10. The CDR3 is 15 amino acids.

Comment on this clone: The sequenced fragment ends 3 residues before the CDR3 boundary, so the rest is inferred from the germline J gene. The V and J genes are TRBV2 and TRBJ1-3, with TRBD1 matching 7 bases. The CDR3 covers 15 residues. The V gene end was trimmed by 7 bases and the J gene end by 1 base; junction bases not matched to a gene: 7. CDR1 is SNHLY, CDR2 FYNNEI, per germline. The sequenced CDR3 bases are TGTGCCAGCAATAGACAGGGATTGTCTGGAAACACC. It is translated as CASNRQGLSGNT. The whole CDR3 sequence is CASNRQGLSGNTIYF.

Comment on this clone: The read finishes 3 residues shy of the CDR3 end, and the germline J gene is used to complete it. This chain connects TRBV20-1 to TRBJ2-7, with D possibly TRBD2 on 6 matching bases. CDR3 length: 12 residues. The germline V gene has CDR1 DFQATT and CDR2 SNEGSKA (reference sequence). The V end lost 8 bases, the J end lost 2 bases, and 13 bases lay between the germline ends. The CDR3 bases that were read are TGCAGTTCCAGGCGGGGTACCTACGAG. Its translation: CSSRRGTYE. The whole CDR3 region reads CSSRRGTYEQYF.

Note on this clone: Read sequence stops 3 residues before the CDR3 end, and the germline J gene provides the missing end. The rearrangement uses TRBV19 and TRBJ2-2, with 10 bases identical to TRBD1. Germline CDR1 is LNHDA and CDR2 is SQIVND (reference sequence). V shed 1 base and J 4 bases; nucleotides not matched to a gene: 12. The CDR3 consists of 19 residues. The sequenced CDR3 bases are TGTGCCAGTAGTATAGGCCTCTGGGACAGGGGATTTTTCACCGGGGAG. This gives the protein CASSIGLWDRGFFTGE. The CDR3 in full is CASSIGLWDRGFFTGELFF.

Of note for this clone: The read terminates 3 residues before the CDR3 end, so the remaining end is supplied by the germline J gene. The chain has TRBV20-1 and TRBJ2-5; weak D call: TRBD1 (6 bases). Germline V CDR1 and CDR2: DFQATT, SNEGSKA (reference sequence). V dropped 5 bases and J dropped 5 bases, with 12 bases sitting between them. CDR3 size: 12 residues. The CDR3 bases that were read are TGCAGTGCTCAGGGGCGAGGGGAGACC. It translates to CSAQGRGET. The complete CDR3 sequence is CSAQGRGETQYF.